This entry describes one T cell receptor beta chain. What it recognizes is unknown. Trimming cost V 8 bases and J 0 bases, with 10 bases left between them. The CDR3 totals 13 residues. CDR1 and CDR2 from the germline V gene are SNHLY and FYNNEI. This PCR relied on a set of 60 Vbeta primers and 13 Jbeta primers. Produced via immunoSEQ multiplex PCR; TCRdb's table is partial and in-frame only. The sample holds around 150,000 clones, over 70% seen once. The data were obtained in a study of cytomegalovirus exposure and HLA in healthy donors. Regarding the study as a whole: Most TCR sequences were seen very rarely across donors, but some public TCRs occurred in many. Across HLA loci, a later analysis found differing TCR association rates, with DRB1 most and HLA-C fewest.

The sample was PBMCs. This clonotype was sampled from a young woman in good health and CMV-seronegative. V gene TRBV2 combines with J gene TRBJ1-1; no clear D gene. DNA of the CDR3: TGTGCCAGCGGTCCTACGGTGAACACTGAAGCTTTCTTT. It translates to CASGPTVNTEAFF. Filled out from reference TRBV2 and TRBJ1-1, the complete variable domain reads EPEVTQTPSHQVTQMGQEVILRCVPISNHLYFYWYRQILGQKVEFLVSFYNNEISEKSEIFDDQFSVERPDGSNFTLKIRSTKLEDSAMYFCASGPTVNTEAFFGQGTRLTVV.